The 22 T cell receptor beta chains given below trace back to one sample, sequenced in a study of blood T cell repertoires in COVID-19. Assay used: immunoSEQ multiplex PCR; TCRdb lists only in-frame clones, some missing. The profile covers about 120,000 clones, with approximately 90% appearing a single time and approximately 19% taken by the ten largest. The sample was peripheral blood. These receptors were taken from a human donor with acute or convalescent COVID-19. The donor label of this sample is uncertain.

This clone appeared once. The DNA for the CDR3 is TGTGCCCTTAAAAGCGGGGGAGCCTACAATGAGCAGTTCTTC. Its protein product is CALKSGGAYNEQFF. The chain carries TRBV5-4 and TRBJ2-1, with TRBD2 matching over 8 bases. The CDR3 covers 14 residues. V was pared by 10 bases and J by 2 bases, with 8 bases of the junction left unmatched. Germline CDR1 and CDR2: SGHNT and YYREEE (reference sequence). The full variable domain, its missing parts supplied by reference TRBV5-4 and TRBJ2-1, is ETGVTQSPTHLIKTRGQQVTLRCSSQSGHNTVSWYQQALGQGPQFIFQYYREEENGRGNFPPRFSGLQFPNYSSELNVNALELDDSALYLCALKSGGAYNEQFFGPGTRLTVL.

This clone came up once. J is TRBJ2-7 and V is TRBV5-4, with 10 bases lining up with TRBD1. The CDR3 length is 14 residues. Trimming at V came to 2 bases and at J to 3 bases, leaving 2 bases not matched to a gene. Looked up from germline, CDR1 is SGHNT and CDR2 is YYREEE (reference sequence). In nucleotides, the CDR3 is TGTGCCAGCAGCTTTGACAGGGGGCTCTACGAGCAGTACTTC. Protein product: CASSFDRGLYEQYF. The full variable domain, its missing parts supplied by reference TRBV5-4 and TRBJ2-7, is ETGVTQSPTHLIKTRGQQVTLRCSSQSGHNTVSWYQQALGQGPQFIFQYYREEENGRGNFPPRFSGLQFPNYSSELNVNALELDDSALYLCASSFDRGLYEQYFGPGTRLTVT.

The chain couples TRBV15 to TRBJ1-1; tentatively, D is TRBD1 (5 bases). V was pared by 6 bases and J by 1 base, with 6 bases between. The CDR3 is 12 residues long. In germline, CDR1 is LNHNV, CDR2 YYDKDF (reference sequence). DNA for the CDR3: TGTGCCACCAGGGACAAGAACACTGAAGCTTTCTTT. This codes for CATRDKNTEAFF. Variable domain in full (rest from reference TRBV15 and TRBJ1-1): DAMVIQNPRYQVTQFGKPVTLSCSQTLNHNVMYWYQQKSSQAPKLLFHYYDKDFNNEADTPDNFQSRRPNTSFCFLDIRSPGLGDTAMYLCATRDKNTEAFFGQGTRLTVV.

The V call is TRBV28, the J call TRBJ2-1, with a tentative D call TRBD2 (5 bases). Trimming shortened V by 5 bases and J by 5 bases, and 13 bases separated the two germline ends. This CDR3 is built from 14 residues. Germline CDR1 reads MDHEN; CDR2 reads SYDVKM. In DNA, the CDR3 is TGTGCCAGCAGTACCAACGGACTGAACAATGAGCAGTTCTTC. The encoded protein is CASSTNGLNNEQFF.

This chain connects TRBV29-1 to TRBJ2-1; maybe TRBD1 (6 bases). In germline, CDR1 is SQVTM, CDR2 ANQGSEA. The CDR3 runs 15 residues. The V end lost 5 bases, the J end lost 0 bases, and 14 bases lay between the germline ends. In DNA form, the CDR3 reads TGCAGCGTTCTCGGGACATACATCTCCTACAATGAGCAGTTCTTC. Encoded protein: CSVLGTYISYNEQFF.

The chain recombines TRBV11-3 with TRBJ2-2, with TRBD1 matching over 7 bases. Germline V CDR1 and CDR2: SGHNT, YENEEA. Trimming took 4 bases from V and 2 from J; bases not matched to a gene: 1. CDR3 length equals 14 residues. This chain's CDR3 is CASSSGGNTGELFF. The CDR3 nucleotides read TGTGCCAGCAGCTCAGGGGGTAACACCGGGGAGCTGTTTTTT.

This chain joins TRBV29-1 and TRBJ1-2; 8 bases map to TRBD1. The germline V gene encodes CDR1 SQVTM and CDR2 ANQGSEA. V shed 4 bases, J shed 2 bases, and the junction held 9 bases outside the gene matches. The CDR3 sequence is 15 residues long. The CDR3 region is CSVGPGTGRNYGYTF. The CDR3 DNA is TGCAGCGTTGGGCCGGGGACAGGCCGAAACTATGGCTACACCTTC.

The J gene is TRBJ2-2, the V gene TRBV14; 8 bases line up with TRBD1. V trimming: 2 bases; J trimming: 2 bases; junction bases outside the gene matches: 7. Looked up from germline, CDR1 is SGHDN and CDR2 is FVKESK. CDR3 size: 17 residues. The CDR3 sequence: CASSQNFQGANTGELFF. Here the CDR3 DNA reads TGTGCCAGCAGCCAAAACTTTCAGGGGGCCAACACCGGGGAGCTGTTTTTT.

The DNA of the CDR3 is TGTGCCAGCTCACCACGTCGTACAGGCATGGCTCAGCCCCAGCATTTT. It translates to CASSPRRTGMAQPQHF. The V call is TRBV18, the J call TRBJ1-5, with TRBD1 as a possible D gene (5 bases). The CDR3 consists of 16 residues. Germline lookup yields CDR1 KGHSH and CDR2 LQKENI. Between the trimmed V and J ends, which lost 1 base and 6 bases, there was a span of 16 bases.

The J gene is TRBJ1-6, the V gene TRBV7-2; perhaps TRBD1 as D (6 bases). CDR3 length equals 18 residues. Germline V gives CDR1 SGHTA, CDR2 FQGNSA. V lost 3 bases and J lost 0, with 15 bases in between. In DNA form, the CDR3 reads TGTGCCAGCAGCTTGGACAGTCCTTACAACTCCTATAATTCACCCCTCCACTTT. It codes for CASSLDSPYNSYNSPLHF.

The chain recombines TRBV14 with TRBJ2-7, with TRBD2 identical over 9 bases. The CDR3 is 15 amino acids. V lost 3 bases, J lost 10 bases, and 13 bases stayed unmatched. Looked up from germline, CDR1 is SGHDN and CDR2 is FVKESK. CDR3 sequence (DNA): TGTGCCAGCAGCCATAACCGACTAGCGGTGGGAGTACAGTACTTC. This sequence encodes CASSHNRLAVGVQYF.

In this sample, this clone turned up once. This chain uses TRBV6-2 or TRBV6-3 with TRBJ1-4; D gene uncertain. This CDR3 has 14 amino acids. In germline, CDR1 is MNHEY, CDR2 SVGEGT. The V end lost 4 bases, the J end lost 5 bases, and 11 bases lay between the germline ends. This CDR3 reads CASSSAEINEKLFF. CDR3 coding DNA: TGTGCCAGCAGTTCGGCGGAGATAAATGAAAAACTGTTTTTT.

The chain carries TRBV28 and TRBJ2-1, with TRBD1 as a possible D gene (6 bases). Trimming shortened V by 5 bases and J by 3 bases, and 14 bases separated the two germline ends. The length of the CDR3 is 15 residues. The germline gives CDR1 MDHEN, CDR2 SYDVKM. CDR3 DNA: TGTGCCAGCAGTCCCCGACAGGAGCTCTACAATGAGCAGTTCTTC. Translation: CASSPRQELYNEQFF.

V is TRBV28 and J is TRBJ1-3, with TRBD1 matching 11 bases. V shed 8 bases and J 4 bases; nucleotides not matched to a gene: 1. This CDR3 contains 13 residues. Looked up from germline, CDR1 is MDHEN and CDR2 is SYDVKM. Here the CDR3 reads CASRTGGGNTIYF. The DNA for the CDR3 is TGTGCCAGCCGGACAGGGGGCGGAAACACCATATATTTT.

V usage is TRBV29-1 and J usage is TRBJ1-3, with 7 nucleotides matching TRBD1. Germline assignment: CDR1 SQVTM and CDR2 ANQGSEA. J lost 1 base, V lost 8 bases, and 2 bases had no gene match. CDR3 size: 12 residues. The CDR3 spells CSIQGSGNTIYF. The CDR3 nucleotides are TGCAGCATACAGGGGTCTGGAAACACCATATATTTT. The complete variable domain, with remaining parts taken from reference TRBV29-1 and TRBJ1-3, reads SAVISQKPSRDICQRGTSLTIQCQVDSQVTMMFWYRQQPGQSLTLIATANQGSEATYESGFVIDKFPISRPNLTFSTLTVSNMSPEDSSIYLCSIQGSGNTIYFGEGSWLTVV.

In this sample, this clone turned up a few times. The chain is built from TRBV19 and TRBJ1-6; tentative D call: TRBD1 (5 bases). This CDR3 has 14 residues. Between the trimmed V and J ends, which lost 6 bases and 7 bases, there was a span of 13 bases. Per germline, CDR1 LNHDA and CDR2 SQIVND (reference sequence). CDR3 residues: CASRKAGWNSPLHF. The CDR3 bases are TGTGCCAGTAGAAAAGCAGGGTGGAATTCACCCCTCCACTTT.

The chain joins TRBV29-1 to TRBJ2-1; maybe TRBD1 (6 bases). This CDR3 contains 15 residues. Germline V gene data show CDR1 as SQVTM and CDR2 as ANQGSEA. The ends were cut back, 3 bases at V and 5 bases at J, with 17 bases in the middle. The CDR3: CSVELTGMGDNEQFF. The CDR3 nucleotides are TGCAGCGTTGAGCTTACAGGGATGGGTGACAATGAGCAGTTCTTC.

This clone was seen only once. The chain joins TRBV7-9 to TRBJ1-2, with D unclear. The CDR3 runs to 13 residues. CDR1 SEHNR and CDR2 FQNEAQ come from the germline V gene (reference sequence). V lost 1 base and J lost 8, with 11 bases in between. The CDR3, as DNA: TGTGCCAGCAGCTTAGTTACAGAGGGCGGCTACACCTTC. Its protein product is CASSLVTEGGYTF.

The V and J genes are TRBV27 and TRBJ2-7; possible D gene TRBD2, 6 bases. The V and J ends lost 3 bases and 2 bases respectively, with 8 bases between them. CDR1 and CDR2 from the germline V gene are MNHEY and SMNVEV (reference sequence). CDR3 length: 13 residues. The CDR3 coding sequence is TGTGCCAGCAGTTTGACGGGGGCCTACGAGCAGTACTTC. Protein product: CASSLTGAYEQYF.

The V gene is TRBV6-2 or TRBV6-3, the J gene TRBJ2-2, with D possibly TRBD2 on 6 matching bases. The CDR3 sequence is 15 residues long. The germline V gene encodes CDR1 MNHEY and CDR2 SVGEGT. V was clipped by 2 bases and J by 6 bases, with 13 bases between them. This CDR3 is CASSYPLGGAGELFF. In DNA form, the CDR3 reads TGTGCCAGCAGTTACCCTTTGGGGGGAGCCGGGGAGCTGTTTTTT.

The chain employs TRBV2 and TRBJ2-1, with 9 bases identical to TRBD2. The germline V gene has CDR1 SNHLY and CDR2 FYNNEI. This CDR3 has 15 amino acids. J lost 2 bases, V lost 7 bases, and 6 bases had no gene match. DNA for the CDR3: TGTGCCAGCAAGATATGGACTAGCGCCTACAATGAGCAGTTCTTC. Amino acids: CASKIWTSAYNEQFF. Full variable domain (outside the CDR3, taken from reference TRBV2 and TRBJ2-1): EPEVTQTPSHQVTQMGQEVILRCVPISNHLYFYWYRQILGQKVEFLVSFYNNEISEKSEIFDDQFSVERPDGSNFTLKIRSTKLEDSAMYFCASKIWTSAYNEQFFGPGTRLTVL.

The chain employs TRBV6-2 or TRBV6-3 and TRBJ1-5; TRBD1 aligns across 10 bases. V lost 2 bases and J lost 6; bases outside the gene matches: 4. CDR3 size: 15 residues. Germline values: CDR1 MNHEY, CDR2 SVGEGT. CDR3 coding DNA: TGTGCCAGCAGTTACCGCGGACAGGGGGTTCAGCCCCAGCATTTT. Its protein product is CASSYRGQGVQPQHF.